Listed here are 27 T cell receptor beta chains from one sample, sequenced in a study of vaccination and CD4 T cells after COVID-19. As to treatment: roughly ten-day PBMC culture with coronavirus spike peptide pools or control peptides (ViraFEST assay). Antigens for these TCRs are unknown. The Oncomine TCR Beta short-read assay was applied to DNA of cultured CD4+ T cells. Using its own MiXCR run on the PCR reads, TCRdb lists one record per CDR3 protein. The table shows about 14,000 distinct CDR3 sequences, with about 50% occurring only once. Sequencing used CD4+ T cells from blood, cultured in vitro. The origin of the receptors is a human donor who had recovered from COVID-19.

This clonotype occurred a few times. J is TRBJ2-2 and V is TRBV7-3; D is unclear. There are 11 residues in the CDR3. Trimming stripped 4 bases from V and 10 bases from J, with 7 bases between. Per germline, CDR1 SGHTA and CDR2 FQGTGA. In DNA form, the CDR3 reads TGTGCCAGCAGCTCCCAAGAGGAGCTGTTTTTT. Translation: CASSSQEELFF.

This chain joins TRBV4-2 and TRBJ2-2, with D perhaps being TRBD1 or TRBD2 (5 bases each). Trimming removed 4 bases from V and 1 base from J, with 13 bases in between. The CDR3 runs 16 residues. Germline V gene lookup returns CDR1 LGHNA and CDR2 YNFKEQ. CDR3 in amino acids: CASSLSGTGNTGELFF. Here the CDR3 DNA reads TGTGCCAGCAGCCTATCCGGGACCGGGAACACCGGGGAGCTGTTTTTT.

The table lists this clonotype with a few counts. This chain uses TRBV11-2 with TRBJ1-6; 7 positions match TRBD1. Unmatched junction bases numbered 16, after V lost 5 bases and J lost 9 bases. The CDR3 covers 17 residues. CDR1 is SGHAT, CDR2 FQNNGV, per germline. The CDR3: CASSRPITGDRVSPLHF. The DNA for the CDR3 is TGTGCCAGCAGCCGTCCTATTACAGGGGACCGAGTTTCACCCCTCCACTTT.

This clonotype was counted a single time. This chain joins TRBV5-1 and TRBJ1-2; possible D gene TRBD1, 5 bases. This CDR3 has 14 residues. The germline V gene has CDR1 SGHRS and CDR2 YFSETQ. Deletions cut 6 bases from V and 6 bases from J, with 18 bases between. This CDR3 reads CASNTVPGTDGYTF. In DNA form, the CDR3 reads TGCGCCAGCAATACGGTCCCCGGGACCGATGGCTACACCTTC.

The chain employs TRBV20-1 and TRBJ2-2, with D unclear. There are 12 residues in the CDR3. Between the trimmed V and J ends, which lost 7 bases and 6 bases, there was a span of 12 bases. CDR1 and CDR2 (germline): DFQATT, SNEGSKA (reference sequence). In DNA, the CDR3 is TGCAGTGGGTCAGTAGCCCCCGGGGAGCTGTTTTTT. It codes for CSGSVAPGELFF.

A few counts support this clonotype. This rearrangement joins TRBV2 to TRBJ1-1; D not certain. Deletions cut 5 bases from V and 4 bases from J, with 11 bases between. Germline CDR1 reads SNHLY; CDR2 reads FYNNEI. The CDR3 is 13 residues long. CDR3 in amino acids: CASSSQDSTEAFF. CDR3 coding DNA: TGTGCCAGCAGTTCTCAGGATTCCACTGAAGCTTTCTTT.

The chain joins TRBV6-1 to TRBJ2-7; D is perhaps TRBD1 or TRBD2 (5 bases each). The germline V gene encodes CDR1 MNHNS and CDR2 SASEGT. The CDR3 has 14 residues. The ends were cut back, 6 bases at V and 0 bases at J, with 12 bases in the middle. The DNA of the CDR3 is TGTGCCAGCAGCAGGGACGGTTCCTCCTACGAGCAGTACTTC. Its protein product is CASSRDGSSYEQYF.

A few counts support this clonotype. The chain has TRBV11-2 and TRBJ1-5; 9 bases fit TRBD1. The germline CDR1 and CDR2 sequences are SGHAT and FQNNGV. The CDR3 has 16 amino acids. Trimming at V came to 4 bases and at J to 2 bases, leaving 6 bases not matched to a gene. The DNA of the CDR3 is TGTGCCAGCAGCTCCGGGACAGGGATGGGCAATCAGCCCCAGCATTTT. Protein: CASSSGTGMGNQPQHF.

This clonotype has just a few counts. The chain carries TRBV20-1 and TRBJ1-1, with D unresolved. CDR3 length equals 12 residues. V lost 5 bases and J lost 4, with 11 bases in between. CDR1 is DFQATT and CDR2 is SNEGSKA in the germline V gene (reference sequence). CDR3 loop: CSALRVGTEAFF. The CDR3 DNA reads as TGCAGTGCTCTGCGAGTGGGCACTGAAGCTTTCTTT.

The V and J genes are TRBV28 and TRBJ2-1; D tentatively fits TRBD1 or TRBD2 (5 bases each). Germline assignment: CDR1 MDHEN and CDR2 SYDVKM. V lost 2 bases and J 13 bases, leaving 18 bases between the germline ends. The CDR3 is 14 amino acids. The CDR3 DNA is TGTGCCAGCAGTTTAGGACGGGACCAATGGAAACAGTTCTTC. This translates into CASSLGRDQWKQFF.

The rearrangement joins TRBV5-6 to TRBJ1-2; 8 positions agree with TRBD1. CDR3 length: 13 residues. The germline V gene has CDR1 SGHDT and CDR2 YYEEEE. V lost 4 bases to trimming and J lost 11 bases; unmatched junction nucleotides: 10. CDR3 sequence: CASSLFGQGKYTF. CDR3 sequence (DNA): TGTGCCAGCAGCCTCTTTGGACAGGGAAAATACACCTTC.

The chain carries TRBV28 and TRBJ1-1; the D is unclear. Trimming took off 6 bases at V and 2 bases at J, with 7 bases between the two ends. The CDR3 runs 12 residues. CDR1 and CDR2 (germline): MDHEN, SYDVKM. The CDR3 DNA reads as TGTGCCAGCAGAGACATTAACACTGAAGCTTTCTTT. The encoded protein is CASRDINTEAFF.

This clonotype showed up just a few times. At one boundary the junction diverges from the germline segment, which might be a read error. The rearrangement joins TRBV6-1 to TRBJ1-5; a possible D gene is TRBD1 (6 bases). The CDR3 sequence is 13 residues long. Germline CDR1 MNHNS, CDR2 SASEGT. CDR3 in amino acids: CAGRGMANQPQHF. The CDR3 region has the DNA TGTGCCGGCAGGGGTATGGCCAATCAGCCCCAGCATTTT.

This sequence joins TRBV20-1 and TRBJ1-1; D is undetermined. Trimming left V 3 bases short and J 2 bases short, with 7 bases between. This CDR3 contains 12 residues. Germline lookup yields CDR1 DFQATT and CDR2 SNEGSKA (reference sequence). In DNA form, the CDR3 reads TGCAGTGCTAGTCCCTTCAACACTGAAGCTTTCTTT. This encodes CSASPFNTEAFF.

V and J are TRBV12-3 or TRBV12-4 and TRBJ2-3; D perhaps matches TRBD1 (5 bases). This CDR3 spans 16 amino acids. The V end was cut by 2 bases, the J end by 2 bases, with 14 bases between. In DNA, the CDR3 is TGTGCCAGCAGTTTAAATCTCGGCAGGGTCACAGATACGCAGTATTTT. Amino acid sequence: CASSLNLGRVTDTQYF.

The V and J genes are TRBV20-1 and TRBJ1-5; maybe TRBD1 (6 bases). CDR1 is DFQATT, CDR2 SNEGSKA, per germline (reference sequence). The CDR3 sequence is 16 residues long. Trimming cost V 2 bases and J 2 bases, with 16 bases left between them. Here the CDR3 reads CSARPWTDAGNQPQHF. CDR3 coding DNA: TGCAGTGCTAGACCATGGACAGACGCAGGCAATCAGCCCCAGCATTTT.

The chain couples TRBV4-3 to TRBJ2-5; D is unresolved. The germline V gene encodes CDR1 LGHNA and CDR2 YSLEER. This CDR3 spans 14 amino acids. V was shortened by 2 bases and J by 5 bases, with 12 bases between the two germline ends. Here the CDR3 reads CASSQNRDLETQYF. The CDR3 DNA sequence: TGCGCCAGCAGCCAAAACCGCGATTTGGAGACCCAGTACTTC.

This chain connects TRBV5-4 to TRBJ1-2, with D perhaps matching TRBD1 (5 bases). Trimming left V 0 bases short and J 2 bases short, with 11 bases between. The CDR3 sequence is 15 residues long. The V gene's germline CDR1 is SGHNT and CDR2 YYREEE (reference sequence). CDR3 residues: CASSLGQSGNYGYTF. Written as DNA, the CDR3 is TGTGCCAGCAGCTTGGGACAGAGTGGCAACTATGGCTACACCTTC. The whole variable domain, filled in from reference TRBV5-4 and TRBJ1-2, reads ETGVTQSPTHLIKTRGQQVTLRCSSQSGHNTVSWYQQALGQGPQFIFQYYREEENGRGNFPPRFSGLQFPNYSSELNVNALELDDSALYLCASSLGQSGNYGYTFGSGTRLTVV.

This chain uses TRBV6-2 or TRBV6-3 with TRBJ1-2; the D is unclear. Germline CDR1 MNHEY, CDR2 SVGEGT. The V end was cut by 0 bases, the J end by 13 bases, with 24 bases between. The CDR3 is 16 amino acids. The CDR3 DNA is TGTGCCAGCAGTTACTCTTCATCCGAGGTAGTTAGTAGTCGCACCTTC. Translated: CASSYSSSEVVSSRTF.

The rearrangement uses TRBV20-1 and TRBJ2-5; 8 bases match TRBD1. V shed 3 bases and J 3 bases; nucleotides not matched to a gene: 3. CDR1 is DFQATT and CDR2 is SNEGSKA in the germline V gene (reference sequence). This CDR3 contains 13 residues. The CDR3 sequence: CSARLTGEETQYF. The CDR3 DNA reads TGCAGTGCTAGGCTGACAGGGGAAGAGACCCAGTACTTC.

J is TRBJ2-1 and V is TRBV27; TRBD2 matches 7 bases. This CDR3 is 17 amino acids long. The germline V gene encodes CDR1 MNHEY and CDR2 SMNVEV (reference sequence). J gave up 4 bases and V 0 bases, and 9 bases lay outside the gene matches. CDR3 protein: CASSLSSTSAIYNEQFF. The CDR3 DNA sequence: TGTGCCAGCAGTTTATCGAGTACTAGCGCGATATACAATGAGCAGTTCTTC.

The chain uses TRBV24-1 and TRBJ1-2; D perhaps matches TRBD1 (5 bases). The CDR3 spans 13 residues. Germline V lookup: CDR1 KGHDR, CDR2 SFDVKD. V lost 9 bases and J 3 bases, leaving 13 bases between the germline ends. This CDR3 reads CATREGADYGYTF. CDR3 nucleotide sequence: TGTGCCACCCGAGAAGGGGCGGACTATGGCTACACCTTC.

CDR3 loop: CASSINTGANYGYTF. For the CDR3, the DNA is TGTGCCAGCAGTATCAACACGGGAGCTAACTATGGCTACACCTTC. V is TRBV6-2 or TRBV6-3 and J is TRBJ1-2; D is unclear. V lost 5 bases, J lost 0 bases, and 13 bases lay in between. This CDR3 spans 15 amino acids. Germline V CDR1 and CDR2: MNHEY, SVGEGT.

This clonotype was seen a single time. The CDR3: CASSLTSGGGYEQYF. The CDR3 bases are TGTGCCAGCAGCTTGACTAGCGGTGGGGGATACGAGCAGTACTTC. The V and J genes are TRBV5-4 and TRBJ2-7, with TRBD2 identical over 8 bases. The V gene end was trimmed by 1 base and the J gene end by 4 bases; junction bases not matched to a gene: 7. The germline gives CDR1 SGHNT, CDR2 YYREEE (reference sequence). The CDR3 has 15 residues.

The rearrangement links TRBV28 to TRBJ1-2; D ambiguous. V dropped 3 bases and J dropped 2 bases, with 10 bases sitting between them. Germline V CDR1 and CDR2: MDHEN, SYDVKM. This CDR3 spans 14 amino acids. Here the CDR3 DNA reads TGTGCCAGCAGTTTCCCCCCCCGGAACTATGGCTACACCTTC. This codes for CASSFPPRNYGYTF.

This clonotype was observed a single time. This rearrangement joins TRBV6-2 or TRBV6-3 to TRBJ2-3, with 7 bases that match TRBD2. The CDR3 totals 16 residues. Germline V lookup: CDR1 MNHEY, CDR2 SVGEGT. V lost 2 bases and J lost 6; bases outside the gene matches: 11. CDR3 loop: CASSYPPGGREDTQYF. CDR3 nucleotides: TGTGCCAGCAGTTACCCGCCGGGCGGGAGAGAGGATACGCAGTATTTT.

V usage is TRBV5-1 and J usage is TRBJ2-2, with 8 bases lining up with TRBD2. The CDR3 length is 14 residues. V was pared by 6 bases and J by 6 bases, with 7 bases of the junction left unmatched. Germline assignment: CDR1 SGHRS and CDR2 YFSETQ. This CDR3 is CASIGASGSGELFF. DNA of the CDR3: TGCGCCAGCATCGGGGCTAGCGGGTCCGGGGAGCTGTTTTTT.